These 28 T cell receptor beta chains came from one sample sequenced in a study of blood T cells in healthy people across ages. A second PCR of 7 to 11 cycles used a sample-barcoded 5' primer and a J-beta primer mix. Using its own MiXCR run on the 5' RACE reads, TCRdb lists one record per CDR3 protein. The sample has around 1.5 million distinct CDR3 sequences, approximately 59% seen once. Source material: blood. These receptors all stem from a young man in good health.

The chain carries TRBV12-3 or TRBV12-4 and TRBJ2-7; D is uncertain. Trimming took off 0 bases at V and 7 bases at J, with 13 bases between the two ends. The CDR3 runs 14 residues. CDR3 nucleotides: TGTGCCAGCAGTTTAGCGATGACTCCGGATGAGCAGTACTTC. It translates to CASSLAMTPDEQYF.

The V and J genes are TRBV6-5 and TRBJ2-3; tentatively, D is TRBD1 or TRBD2 (7 bases each). Germline CDR1 is MNHEY and CDR2 is SVGAGI. V was pared by 0 bases and J by 2 bases, with 18 bases between. The CDR3 is made up of 18 amino acids. The CDR3 is CASSYSQGVAGYTDTQYF. The CDR3 DNA is TGTGCCAGCAGTTACTCTCAGGGGGTAGCGGGCTACACAGATACGCAGTATTTT.

Here the CDR3 reads CASSSAGRYSNQPQHF. The CDR3 region has the DNA TGTGCCAGCAGTTCCGCAGGGAGATATAGCAATCAGCCCCAGCATTTT. The chain combines TRBV12-3 or TRBV12-4 with TRBJ1-5; D might be TRBD1 (5 bases). The CDR3 has 16 residues. V gave up 4 bases and J gave up 0 bases, with 13 bases separating them.

V usage is TRBV10-3 and J usage is TRBJ2-7; D call uncertain. The germline V and J ends were trimmed by 3 bases and 3 bases, with 9 bases remaining between them. Germline V lookup: CDR1 ENHRY, CDR2 SYGVKD. This CDR3 contains 13 residues. The CDR3 DNA sequence: TGTGCCATCAGTGATGAGCGTCGCTACGAGCAGTACTTC. Translated, it gives CAISDERRYEQYF.

V gene TRBV6-2 or TRBV6-3 combines with J gene TRBJ2-5; no clear D. The DNA end is a closer match to TRBJ2-7, so the J assignment may be wrong. Germline CDR1 is MNHEY and CDR2 is SVGEGT. The CDR3 is made up of 13 amino acids. The CDR3, as DNA: TGTGCCAGCAGTGCCTCGGGTCACTACGAGCAGTACTTC. It codes for CASSASGHYEQYF.

The chain recombines TRBV29-1 with TRBJ1-2; no clear D gene. The V and J ends lost 3 bases and 3 bases respectively, with 8 bases between them. CDR3 length: 12 amino acids. Germline V gives CDR1 SQVTM, CDR2 ANQGSEA. The chain's CDR3 is CSVDQVDYGYTF. CDR3 nucleotides: TGCAGCGTTGACCAGGTCGACTATGGCTACACCTTC.

The gene calls are TRBV27 and TRBJ2-1; weak D call: TRBD1 (9 bases). CDR3 size: 13 residues. The V end lost 6 bases, the J end lost 9 bases, and 15 bases lay between the germline ends. Per germline, CDR1 MNHEY and CDR2 SMNVEV (reference sequence). CDR3 coding DNA: TGTGCCAGCAGACAGGGGGCGGGAGGTGAGCAGTTCTTC. This gives the protein CASRQGAGGEQFF.

This clonotype appeared once. This chain links TRBV12-3 or TRBV12-4 with TRBJ1-1, with D unclear. The CDR3 is 11 amino acids. Trimming took off 7 bases at V and 7 bases at J, with 10 bases between the two ends. The CDR3 DNA sequence: TGTGCCAGCACCCTTCAAGGTGAAGCTTTCTTT. Protein sequence: CASTLQGEAFF.

The CDR3, as DNA: TGTGCCAGCAGTTTGAGAGATAATTCACCCCTCCACTTT. Amino acids: CASSLRDNSPLHF. V is TRBV12-3 or TRBV12-4 and J is TRBJ1-6; D is undetermined. Trimming stripped 3 bases from V and 5 bases from J, with 5 bases between. The length of the CDR3 is 13 residues.

The chain is built from TRBV13 and TRBJ2-3; 7 nucleotides align to TRBD1. This CDR3 is built from 17 residues. Looked up from germline, CDR1 is PRHDT and CDR2 is FYEKMQ (reference sequence). V shed 2 bases, J shed 1 base, and the junction held 9 bases outside the gene matches. The CDR3, as DNA: TGTGCCAGCAGCTTACTGGTAGGGGGCGTCGGCACAGATACGCAGTATTTT. As protein: CASSLLVGGVGTDTQYF.

Remarks on this clonotype: At one boundary the junction diverges from the germline segment, which might be a read error. The chain combines TRBV9 with TRBJ2-7, with 7 positions matching TRBD1. CDR3 length: 17 amino acids. CDR1 is SGDLS, CDR2 YYNGEE, per germline. The DNA of the CDR3 is TGTGCCAGCAGCGTAGAGGGGGCCCGGGACAGCTACTACGAGCAGTGCTTC. Amino acid sequence: CASSVEGARDSYYEQCF.

The rearrangement joins TRBV28 to TRBJ2-3, with TRBD1 identical over 8 bases. With 6 bases clipped from V and 1 base from J, the junction kept 6 bases outside the gene matches. The germline CDR1 and CDR2 sequences are MDHEN and SYDVKM. The CDR3 extends over 15 amino acids. CDR3 in amino acids: CASRSRGPRTDTQYF. The CDR3 nucleotides are TGTGCCAGCAGATCCAGGGGGCCACGCACAGATACGCAGTATTTT.

The J gene is TRBJ2-6, the V gene TRBV7-9; D not certain. V lost 5 bases and J lost 0, with 8 bases in between. The CDR3 consists of 15 residues. Germline CDR1 reads SEHNR; CDR2 reads FQNEAQ (reference sequence). CDR3 nucleotide sequence: TGTGCCAGCAGCACATGGGGCTCTGGGGCCAACGTCCTGACTTTC. This encodes CASSTWGSGANVLTF.

The V call is TRBV10-3, the J call TRBJ2-3; 11 bases align to TRBD1. V shed 10 bases, J shed 4 bases, and the junction held 16 bases outside the gene matches. This CDR3 has 17 residues. Germline assignment: CDR1 ENHRY and CDR2 SYGVKD. The CDR3 DNA is TGTGCCACCGCTCAGGGTGAGTGGACAGGGGGCCCAGATACGCAGTATTTT. The encoded protein is CATAQGEWTGGPDTQYF.

The chain couples TRBV6-2 or TRBV6-3 to TRBJ2-2; D is tentatively TRBD1 or TRBD2 (5 bases each). The V gene's germline CDR1 is MNHEY and CDR2 SVGEGT. Trimming took off 6 bases at V and 7 bases at J, with 15 bases between the two ends. This CDR3 comprises 14 residues. The CDR3 nucleotides read TGTGCCAGCAGCCCATCCAGGGAGATCGGGGAGCTGTTTTTT. This translates into CASSPSREIGELFF.

V is TRBV6-2 or TRBV6-3 and J is TRBJ1-1, with D maybe TRBD1 (5 bases). There are 13 residues in the CDR3. The germline V gene has CDR1 MNHEY and CDR2 SVGEGT. V gave up 6 bases and J gave up 7 bases, with 15 bases separating them. CDR3 region: CASSPGTYCEAFF. The CDR3 nucleotides are TGTGCCAGCAGCCCCGGGACCTACTGTGAAGCTTTCTTT.

V is TRBV4-2 and J is TRBJ2-3; D is perhaps TRBD2 (6 bases). This CDR3 has 13 amino acids. Per the germline V gene, CDR1 is LGHNA and CDR2 is YNFKEQ. V shed 7 bases and J shed 0 bases, with 8 bases lying between them. The CDR3 DNA reads as TGTGCCAGCAATGGGGGGAGCACAGATACGCAGTATTTT. It codes for CASNGGSTDTQYF.

This rearrangement joins TRBV27 to TRBJ2-1; possible D gene TRBD2, 5 bases. There are 13 residues in the CDR3. The V end was cut by 3 bases, the J end by 4 bases, with 7 bases between. Germline V gene lookup returns CDR1 MNHEY and CDR2 SMNVEV (reference sequence). CDR3 sequence (DNA): TGTGCCAGCAGTTTGCAGCGGTACAATGAGCAGTTCTTC. This translates into CASSLQRYNEQFF.

The chain is built from TRBV25-1 and TRBJ2-6; D uncertain. CDR1 MGHDK and CDR2 SYGVNS come from the germline V gene. V shed 1 base and J shed 4 bases, with 11 bases lying between them. The CDR3 sequence is 16 residues long. The CDR3 DNA reads TGTGCCAGCAGTGAATCCCGGGCGTCCGGGGCCAACGTCCTGACTTTC. Its translation: CASSESRASGANVLTF.

This clonotype was counted a few times. The junction and the germline gene differ at one end; a read error may be behind it. For the CDR3, the DNA is TGTGCCAGCAGCTTAGGGACAGATACCTACGAGCAGTACTTC. Amino acids: CASSLGTDTYEQYF. The rearrangement joins TRBV5-1 to TRBJ2-7; 7 positions match TRBD1. The CDR3 contains 14 residues. The germline V gene has CDR1 SGHRS and CDR2 YFSETQ.

The table lists this clonotype with a few counts. The gene calls are TRBV14 and TRBJ2-6; tentative D call: TRBD1 (5 bases). Per germline, CDR1 SGHDN and CDR2 FVKESK. Trimming took 4 bases from V and 3 from J, leaving 10 bases between them. The CDR3 has 15 residues. The chain's CDR3 is CASSLGAFGANVLTF. The CDR3 bases are TGTGCCAGCAGCCTTGGGGCATTTGGGGCCAACGTCCTGACTTTC.

The rearrangement joins TRBV4-2 to TRBJ1-5, with D unresolved. Germline V gene sequence: CDR1 LGHNA, CDR2 YNFKEQ. Trimming removed 1 base at V and 1 base at J, with 8 bases between. The CDR3 length is 15 residues. The CDR3 DNA is TGTGCCAGCAGCCAAGGGACGCTCAGCAATCAGCCCCAGCATTTT. Amino acids: CASSQGTLSNQPQHF.

The chain has TRBV28 and TRBJ2-2; tentative D call: TRBD1 (6 bases). Germline CDR1 MDHEN, CDR2 SYDVKM. V lost 6 bases and J lost 1, with 15 bases in between. This CDR3 contains 16 residues. CDR3 sequence (DNA): TGTGCCAGCAGAGGGAACCGGGACAAGAACACCGGGGAGCTGTTTTTT. Amino acids: CASRGNRDKNTGELFF.

This clonotype came up once. The V call is TRBV20-1, the J call TRBJ2-7; weak D call: TRBD2 (5 bases). The tail of the sequence fits TRBJ2-5 better, so the J call may be wrong. The CDR3 is 13 residues long. Germline loops: CDR1 DFQATT, CDR2 SNEGSKA (reference sequence). The CDR3 is CSARTRMWETQYF. The CDR3, as DNA: TGCAGTGCAAGGACTCGAATGTGGGAGACCCAGTACTTC.

The table lists this clonotype with a count of one. This rearrangement joins TRBV12-3 or TRBV12-4 to TRBJ2-2, with D hard to call. This CDR3 contains 12 residues. Trimming stripped 9 bases from V and 6 bases from J, with 11 bases between. CDR3 protein: CASQPDPGELFF. As DNA, the CDR3 is TGTGCCAGTCAGCCGGACCCCGGGGAGCTGTTTTTT.

The table lists this clonotype with a few counts. This chain connects TRBV29-1 to TRBJ2-5, with 11 bases aligning to TRBD1. CDR3 size: 16 residues. Unmatched junction bases numbered 14, after V lost 7 bases and J lost 4 bases. Germline CDR1 SQVTM, CDR2 ANQGSEA. The CDR3 sequence: CSAWDRGAPLAETQYF. CDR3 DNA sequence: TGCAGCGCCTGGGACAGGGGGGCCCCTTTAGCAGAGACCCAGTACTTC.

This chain connects TRBV20-1 to TRBJ1-2, with 8 bases that match TRBD1. Trimming removed 4 bases from V and 5 bases from J; junction bases left unmatched: 9. The CDR3 runs to 14 residues. The V gene's germline CDR1 is DFQATT and CDR2 SNEGSKA (reference sequence). Written as DNA, the CDR3 is TGCAGTGCTAAGACGGGCAGGGGGCAATATGGCTACACCTTC. It encodes CSAKTGRGQYGYTF.

V is TRBV4-1 and J is TRBJ2-2; tentatively, D is TRBD2 (6 bases). Germline V gene data show CDR1 as MGHRA and CDR2 as YSYEKL. V dropped 2 bases and J dropped 3 bases, with 10 bases sitting between them. The CDR3 is 15 amino acids. CDR3 sequence reads: CASSQRRGDTGELFF. Here the CDR3 DNA reads TGCGCCAGCAGCCAAAGGAGGGGAGACACCGGGGAGCTGTTTTTT.